These 27 T cell receptor beta chains share one sample of origin, sequenced in a study of T cell responses to AZD1222 COVID-19 vaccine (dated by TCRdb to 2020 to 2022). Receptors were amplified or captured by the immunoSEQ multiplex PCR assay. In TCRdb, the immuneACCESS table is reduced to in-frame sequences with V and J assigned. These tables do not hold every clone; where another copy was compared, an unresolved V gene accounts for under half, and the others remain unexplained. Within this sample are under 200,000 clones, with roughly 92% of them counted one time only. The top ten hold roughly 4% of the sample. This specimen's time point label, per the study, means: about 28 days (+/-7) after the second vaccine dose. This specimen's treatment or condition label, interpreted: meningococcal conjugate vaccine given as trial control. Sequences were derived from peripheral blood, sampled 28 days after the second dose of the MenACWY control vaccine. These receptors were collected from an adult who received the MenACWY meningococcal vaccine as a control.

V is TRBV27 and J is TRBJ2-1; 13 positions agree with TRBD2. Per germline, CDR1 MNHEY and CDR2 SMNVEV (reference sequence). The CDR3 has 15 amino acids. With V trimmed by 5 bases and J by 8 bases, 6 bases remained unmatched. The CDR3 nucleotides read TGTGCCAGCAGTCTCCAACTAGCGGGAGGGCATGAGCAGTTCTTC. Translating gives CASSLQLAGGHEQFF.

This rearrangement joins TRBV3-1 (or the pseudogene TRBV3-2) to TRBJ1-2; TRBD1 might be the D (6 bases). The CDR3 is made up of 14 amino acids. Trimming left V 3 bases short and J 3 bases short, with 11 bases between. The germline V gene encodes CDR1 LGHDT and CDR2 YNNKEL (reference sequence). The CDR3 nucleotides read TGTGCCAGCAGCCAGTTCTCAGGGGACTATGGCTACACCTTC. Translation: CASSQFSGDYGYTF.

The chain combines TRBV6-6 with TRBJ2-7; D uncertain. The CDR3 is 14 amino acids. V was clipped by 2 bases and J by 2 bases, with 10 bases between them. Looked up from germline, CDR1 is MNHNY and CDR2 is SVGAGI (reference sequence). Here the CDR3 reads CASSYIGKPYEQYF. CDR3 bases: TGTGCCAGCAGTTACATTGGGAAACCCTACGAGCAGTACTTC.

V gene TRBV5-5 combines with J gene TRBJ1-5; TRBD1 is a possible D gene (5 bases). The CDR3 covers 15 residues. Germline lookup yields CDR1 SGHKS and CDR2 YYEKEE (reference sequence). Trimming removed 4 bases at V and 2 bases at J, with 13 bases between. CDR3 region: CASSPSLGGNQPQHF. The DNA for the CDR3 is TGTGCCAGCAGCCCAAGTCTGGGGGGCAATCAGCCCCAGCATTTT.

The V call is TRBV2, the J call TRBJ1-5; D remains unclear. Deletions cut 3 bases from V and 7 bases from J, with 10 bases between. Germline V gene lookup returns CDR1 SNHLY and CDR2 FYNNEI. The CDR3 covers 13 residues. In nucleotides, the CDR3 is TGTGCCAGCAGTGAGACCCTACGGCAGCCCCAGCATTTT. Protein product: CASSETLRQPQHF.

With regard to this clone: The CDR3 end shows no conserved phenylalanine or tryptophan, and so a read error is likely. The DNA is left out, because the CDR3 cannot be placed on it with certainty; the CDR3 is given as TCRdb lists it. The chain is built from TRBV5-3 and TRBJ1-3. TRBV5-3 is reported as an ORF; its role is uncertain. The CDR3 is 12 amino acids in total, end residues counted. The CDR3 sequence: CARSFTEKDPSE.

The chain recombines TRBV15 with TRBJ1-1; D is uncertain. Germline-derived CDR1 and CDR2 are LNHNV and YYDKDF (reference sequence). With 9 bases removed from V and 2 bases from J, the gap between germline ends came to 16 bases. The CDR3 contains 14 residues. CDR3 residues: CATGRRGLNTEAFF. For the CDR3, the DNA is TGTGCCACAGGCAGGCGGGGATTAAACACTGAAGCTTTCTTT.

A single count supports this clone. The rearrangement links TRBV25-1 to TRBJ1-1, with 10 bases aligning to TRBD1. Germline V gene data show CDR1 as MGHDK and CDR2 as SYGVNS. This CDR3 spans 13 amino acids. V trimming: 8 bases; J trimming: 4 bases; junction bases outside the gene matches: 4. The CDR3 loop is CASSRTGGTEAFF. The DNA for the CDR3 is TGTGCCAGCTCAAGGACAGGGGGCACTGAAGCTTTCTTT.

The chain employs TRBV14 and TRBJ1-6, with unresolved D. V lost 3 bases and J lost 6, with 9 bases in between. The CDR3 has 14 amino acids. Germline loops: CDR1 SGHDN, CDR2 FVKESK. Here the CDR3 DNA reads TGTGCCAGCAGCCAGCTGCACGCTAATTCACCCCTCCACTTT. Protein sequence: CASSQLHANSPLHF.

The gene calls are TRBV2 and TRBJ2-7; D uncertain. CDR1 is SNHLY, CDR2 FYNNEI, per germline. This CDR3 has 11 amino acids. Trimming removed 3 bases from V and 6 bases from J, with 6 bases in between. CDR3 nucleotide sequence: TGTGCCAGCAGTGAGATGGCCGAGCAGTACTTC. Translation: CASSEMAEQYF.

The chain combines TRBV19 with TRBJ1-1; a possible D gene is TRBD1 (5 bases). The germline gives CDR1 LNHDA, CDR2 SQIVND (reference sequence). This CDR3 spans 14 amino acids. With 5 bases removed from V and 1 base from J, the gap between germline ends came to 11 bases. The CDR3 reads CASSVRQQNTEAFF. In DNA form, the CDR3 reads TGTGCCAGTAGTGTGAGACAGCAGAACACTGAAGCTTTCTTT.

This sequence joins TRBV27 and TRBJ2-2, with D uncertain. The CDR3 spans 13 residues. Germline lookup yields CDR1 MNHEY and CDR2 SMNVEV (reference sequence). V was pared by 7 bases and J by 1 base, with 7 bases between. CDR3 nucleotide sequence: TGTGCCAGCACGACTTGGAACACCGGGGAGCTGTTTTTT. Its protein is CASTTWNTGELFF.

The CDR3 nucleotides read TGTGCCATCAGTGAGTCCTTGGGGGGCTACGAGCAGTACTTC. It encodes CAISESLGGYEQYF. The chain has TRBV10-3 and TRBJ2-7; a weak D match, TRBD2 (6 bases). V lost 0 bases, J lost 3 bases, and 9 bases lay in between. CDR1 is ENHRY and CDR2 is SYGVKD in the germline V gene. The CDR3 extends over 14 amino acids.

The chain carries TRBV9 and TRBJ2-1; maybe TRBD2 (6 bases). The germline V gene encodes CDR1 SGDLS and CDR2 YYNGEE. Deletions cut 4 bases from V and 5 bases from J, with 13 bases between. The CDR3 has 14 amino acids. The CDR3 sequence: CASSSGTSNNEQFF. The CDR3 region has the DNA TGTGCCAGCAGCTCCGGGACTTCGAACAATGAGCAGTTCTTC.

V and J are TRBV29-1 and TRBJ1-1; tentative D call: TRBD1 (5 bases). CDR1 is SQVTM and CDR2 is ANQGSEA in the germline V gene. This CDR3 comprises 14 residues. The DNA of the CDR3 is TGCAGTCATCGTTTACGGGGCGGGACCGCTGAAGCTTTCTTT. Encoded protein: CSHRLRGGTAEAFF.

The chain links TRBV24-1 to TRBJ2-2; tentatively, D is TRBD2 (6 bases). V lost 10 bases and J 5 bases, leaving 13 bases between the germline ends. This CDR3 spans 13 amino acids. The germline V gene has CDR1 KGHDR and CDR2 SFDVKD. Written as DNA, the CDR3 is TGTGCCACGCAATGGGGGACTACCGGGGAGCTGTTTTTT. Its protein is CATQWGTTGELFF.

This clone was observed once. The chain uses TRBV7-2 and TRBJ1-2; D ambiguous. Trimming removed 5 bases from V and 5 bases from J, with 15 bases in between. Germline assignment: CDR1 SGHTA and CDR2 FQGNSA. CDR3 size: 14 residues. CDR3 loop: CASSPQSDTYGYTF. The CDR3 DNA is TGTGCCAGCAGCCCCCAGTCAGACACGTATGGCTACACCTTC.

The chain has TRBV14 and TRBJ1-5, with no clear D. The CDR3 extends over 13 amino acids. Germline CDR1 reads SGHDN; CDR2 reads FVKESK. Trimming cost V 6 bases and J 0 bases, with 6 bases left between them. Here the CDR3 DNA reads TGTGCCAGCAGTCGGGATAGCAATCAGCCCCAGCATTTT. It specifies CASSRDSNQPQHF. The variable domain in full, completed from reference TRBV14 and TRBJ1-5, reads EAGVTQFPSHSVIEKGQTVTLRCDPISGHDNLYWYRRVMGKEIKFLLHFVKESKQDESGMPNNRFLAERTGGTYSTLKVQPAELEDSGVYFCASSRDSNQPQHFGDGTRLSIL.

The rearrangement uses TRBV27 and TRBJ2-1; D perhaps matches TRBD2 (6 bases). The CDR3 loop spans 14 amino acids. V lost 6 bases, J lost 1 base, and 10 bases lay in between. Germline CDR1 reads MNHEY; CDR2 reads SMNVEV (reference sequence). In nucleotides, the CDR3 is TGTGCCAGCAGACAGGAGGGGTCCTACAATGAGCAGTTCTTC. It yields the protein CASRQEGSYNEQFF.

The chain has TRBV5-4 and TRBJ2-7; tentative D call: TRBD2 (5 bases). Germline V gene data show CDR1 as SGHNT and CDR2 as YYREEE (reference sequence). This CDR3 spans 16 amino acids. V was cut by 4 bases and J by 0 bases, with 17 bases left in between. This CDR3 is CASSSPRAGGSYEQYF. Written as DNA, the CDR3 is TGTGCCAGCAGCAGCCCCCGGGCGGGTGGCTCCTACGAGCAGTACTTC.

The V gene is TRBV19, the J gene TRBJ1-5; D is uncertain. V lost 7 bases, J lost 4 bases, and 17 bases lay in between. This CDR3 contains 15 residues. Germline CDR1 and CDR2: LNHDA and SQIVND (reference sequence). The CDR3 protein is CASTRREGMNQPQHF. The CDR3 nucleotides read TGTGCCAGTACCCGGAGGGAGGGAATGAATCAGCCCCAGCATTTT.

The gene calls are TRBV7-3 and TRBJ2-1, with a possible D match to TRBD2 (5 bases). Germline lookup yields CDR1 SGHTA and CDR2 FQGTGA. Between the trimmed V and J ends, which lost 2 bases and 7 bases, there was a span of 15 bases. The CDR3 totals 15 residues. The CDR3 region is CASSLRLGSANEQFF. In nucleotides, the CDR3 is TGTGCCAGCAGCTTACGGCTTGGTAGCGCAAATGAGCAGTTCTTC.

The CDR3 here is CASETRGIRNEQFF. The CDR3 region has the DNA TGTGCCAGTGAAACCAGGGGGATCAGGAATGAGCAGTTCTTC. V is TRBV7-9 and J is TRBJ2-1, with TRBD1 identical over 7 bases. The CDR3 has 14 amino acids. The junction had 12 bases not matched to a gene; V was cut back by 9 bases and J by 7 bases. Germline loops: CDR1 SEHNR, CDR2 FQNEAQ (reference sequence).

In its sample, this clone was seen once. The V gene is TRBV7-2, the J gene TRBJ2-1, with 7 bases lining up with TRBD1. Per the germline V gene, CDR1 is SGHTA and CDR2 is FQGNSA. The V gene end was trimmed by 4 bases and the J gene end by 12 bases; junction bases not matched to a gene: 6. CDR3 size: 12 residues. CDR3 DNA sequence: TGTGCCAGCAGCTCTACAGGGGTACGGCAGTTCTTC. Amino acids: CASSSTGVRQFF.

The chain combines TRBV4-1 with TRBJ1-5; D ambiguous. The CDR3 extends over 15 amino acids. Between the trimmed V and J ends, which lost 0 bases and 5 bases, there was a span of 11 bases. CDR1 and CDR2 (germline): MGHRA, YSYEKL. The CDR3 here is CASSQDLAIYQPQHF. The CDR3 DNA is TGCGCCAGCAGCCAAGATCTTGCCATTTATCAGCCCCAGCATTTT.

This clone has more than one count but fewer than ten. The J gene is TRBJ2-5, the V gene TRBV7-9; either TRBD1 or TRBD2 may supply D (5 bases each). The CDR3 is 15 amino acids. The V gene's germline CDR1 is SEHNR and CDR2 FQNEAQ (reference sequence). Between the trimmed V and J ends, which lost 5 bases and 4 bases, there was a span of 17 bases. The CDR3 coding sequence is TGTGCCAGCAGCCGACATTCCTCCGGGGCAGAGACCCAGTACTTC. Amino acid sequence: CASSRHSSGAETQYF.

CDR3 coding DNA: TGTGCCAGCAAGCCCAATAGGGGACTACCCGGGGAGCTGTTTTTT. Protein product: CASKPNRGLPGELFF. This chain connects TRBV2 to TRBJ2-2; TRBD2 matches at 7 bases. CDR1 is SNHLY and CDR2 is FYNNEI in the germline V gene. J gave up 6 bases and V 7 bases, and 11 bases lay outside the gene matches. CDR3 length: 15 residues.